The 24 T cell receptor beta chains presented below share a single source sample, sequenced in a study of post-analysis software for immune sequencing data. Whole-study results and caveats: Controls had lower frequencies than patients of five TRBV segments, which included TRBV5-6, TRBV5-1 and TRBV20-1.

The antigens of these receptors remain unknown. cDNA libraries for TCR beta contained unique molecular identifiers. TCRdb re-analysed the PCR reads in MiXCR, keeping a single row per CDR3 protein. The repertoire consists of hundreds of thousands of distinct CDR3 sequences, with about 50% occurring once and the leading ten covering about 4.8%. The material sequenced was blood. The origin of the receptors is a girl between 10 and 17 years old with multiple sclerosis.

This clonotype was observed a handful of times. V gene TRBV7-2 combines with J gene TRBJ2-4; unclear D gene. This CDR3 comprises 12 residues. Germline CDR1 is SGHTA and CDR2 is FQGNSA. V lost 3 bases to trimming and J lost 7 bases, with 7 bases between them. CDR3 sequence (DNA): TGTGCCAGCAGCTTTGAAAGGAACATTCAGTACTTC. Its protein product is CASSFERNIQYF. Variable domain in full (rest from reference TRBV7-2 and TRBJ2-4): GAGVSQSPSNKVTEKGKDVELRCDPISGHTALYWYRQSLGQGLEFLIYFQGNSAPDKSGLPSDRFSAERTGGSVSTLTIQRTQQEDSAVYLCASSFERNIQYFGAGTRLSVL.

The chain joins TRBV20-1 to TRBJ2-4, with 8 bases identical to TRBD2. The CDR3 totals 14 residues. CDR1 and CDR2 from the germline V gene are DFQATT and SNEGSKA (reference sequence). J lost 5 bases, V lost 3 bases, and 6 bases had no gene match. The CDR3 DNA is TGCAGTGCTAGTACTAGCGGTTTACAAAACATTCAGTACTTC. Translated, it gives CSASTSGLQNIQYF.

This clonotype has only a few counts. CDR3 sequence reads: CSATEGAYNQPQHF. CDR3 nucleotide sequence: TGCAGTGCTACCGAGGGTGCATACAATCAGCCCCAGCATTTT. V and J are TRBV20-1 and TRBJ1-5, with D unresolved. This CDR3 has 14 residues. Germline-derived CDR1 and CDR2 are DFQATT and SNEGSKA (reference sequence). Trimming shortened V by 4 bases and J by 3 bases, and 13 bases separated the two germline ends.

The chain uses TRBV20-1 and TRBJ1-1; D call uncertain. Between the trimmed V and J ends, which lost 3 bases and 2 bases, there was a span of 7 bases. The CDR3 has 12 residues. Looked up from germline, CDR1 is DFQATT and CDR2 is SNEGSKA (reference sequence). The CDR3 loop reads CSARDGNTEAFF. In nucleotides, the CDR3 is TGCAGTGCTAGGGACGGCAACACTGAAGCTTTCTTT.

The chain carries TRBV7-8 and TRBJ2-7; a weak D match, TRBD1 (6 bases). V was shortened by 3 bases and J by 5 bases, with 11 bases between the two germline ends. The CDR3 spans 13 residues. Germline CDR1 and CDR2: SGHVS and FQNEAQ. CDR3 in DNA: TGTGCCAGCAGCTTTACAGGGATCCACGAGCAGTACTTC. This translates into CASSFTGIHEQYF.

The chain is built from TRBV3-1 and TRBJ1-1; a weak D match, TRBD1 (5 bases). Looked up from germline, CDR1 is LGHDT and CDR2 is YNNKEL (reference sequence). This CDR3 is 15 amino acids long. The germline V and J ends were trimmed by 1 base and 2 bases, with 11 bases remaining between them. CDR3 sequence reads: CASSQGNGANTEAFF. In nucleotides, the CDR3 is TGTGCCAGCAGCCAAGGAAATGGGGCTAACACTGAAGCTTTCTTT. The full variable domain, rest sourced from reference TRBV3-1 and TRBJ1-1, is DTAVSQTPKYLVTQMGNDKSIKCEQNLGHDTMYWYKQDSKKFLKIMFSYNNKELIINETVPNRFSPKSPDKAHLNLHINSLELGDSAVYFCASSQGNGANTEAFFGQGTRLTVV.

The V call is TRBV20-1, the J call TRBJ2-7, with 7 bases fitting TRBD1. The germline V gene has CDR1 DFQATT and CDR2 SNEGSKA (reference sequence). CDR3 length equals 13 residues. Germline trimming cut 6 bases from V and 7 bases from J; bases unmatched to any gene: 12. CDR3 coding DNA: TGCAGTGCACGGCGGACAGGCGTCCGAGAGCAGTACTTC. Its translation is CSARRTGVREQYF.

V is TRBV5-1 and J is TRBJ2-5; no firm D call. The CDR3 has 15 residues. V lost 0 bases, J lost 5 bases, and 14 bases lay in between. Per germline, CDR1 SGHRS and CDR2 YFSETQ. The CDR3 DNA sequence: TGCGCCAGCAGCTTGGGACGAATGGGTTCGGAGACCCAGTACTTC. Protein sequence: CASSLGRMGSETQYF. Looking up the rest from reference TRBV5-1 and TRBJ2-5 gives the full variable domain: KAGVTQTPRYLIKTRGQQVTLSCSPISGHRSVSWYQQTPGQGLQFLFEYFSETQRNKGNFPGRFSGRQFSNSRSEMNVSTLELGDSALYLCASSLGRMGSETQYFGPGTRLLVL.

The gene calls are TRBV2 and TRBJ2-5; a weak D match, TRBD2 (6 bases). Trimming cost V 11 bases and J 2 bases, with 9 bases left between them. There are 11 residues in the CDR3. Per the germline V gene, CDR1 is SNHLY and CDR2 is FYNNEI. CDR3 loop: CAGGIQETQYF. CDR3 nucleotide sequence: TGTGCCGGCGGGATTCAAGAGACCCAGTACTTC.

This chain links TRBV20-1 with TRBJ1-2, with no clear D. CDR1 and CDR2 from the germline V gene are DFQATT and SNEGSKA (reference sequence). V lost 3 bases and J lost 4, with 9 bases in between. The CDR3 has 12 amino acids. CDR3 sequence: CSARSELYGYTF. CDR3 bases: TGCAGTGCTAGGAGCGAACTCTATGGCTACACCTTC.

This clonotype was counted between two and nine times. The chain couples TRBV7-3 to TRBJ2-1; tentatively, D is TRBD1 or TRBD2 (5 bases each). The V end was cut by 5 bases, the J end by 2 bases, with 13 bases between. The CDR3 extends over 15 amino acids. Germline V gene lookup returns CDR1 SGHTA and CDR2 FQGTGA. CDR3 amino acids: CASSPLGEPYNEQFF. The CDR3 nucleotides are TGTGCCAGCAGCCCCTTGGGGGAGCCCTACAATGAGCAGTTCTTC.

The rearrangement uses TRBV9 and TRBJ2-1; 7 bases match TRBD1. The CDR3 loop spans 15 amino acids. Germline CDR1 and CDR2: SGDLS and YYNGEE. After removal of 4 bases from V and 3 bases from J, the junction contained 7 bases not matched to a gene. For the CDR3, the DNA is TGTGCCAGCAGCCCGGGACAGATCAACTACAATGAGCAGTTCTTC. Protein product: CASSPGQINYNEQFF.

This clonotype was seen only a few times. This chain links TRBV29-1 with TRBJ1-2, with a possible D match to TRBD1 (5 bases). The length of the CDR3 is 15 residues. Trimming cost V 5 bases and J 0 bases, with 16 bases left between them. Germline V CDR1 and CDR2: SQVTM, ANQGSEA. The CDR3 coding sequence is TGCAGCGTTCACCCGGGACGCAAAGCTAACTATGGCTACACCTTC. This encodes CSVHPGRKANYGYTF.

This chain connects TRBV4-2 to TRBJ2-5; 13 positions match TRBD2. V dropped 0 bases and J dropped 6; count of bases not matched to a gene: 7. The germline gives CDR1 LGHNA, CDR2 YNFKEQ. The CDR3 is made up of 17 amino acids. For the CDR3, the DNA is TGTGCCAGCAGCCAAGATAAACTAGCGGGAGGGCCGCAGACCCAGTACTTC. Amino acids: CASSQDKLAGGPQTQYF.

The chain is built from TRBV5-1 and TRBJ2-7, with D possibly being TRBD1 (7 bases). The CDR3 is made up of 16 amino acids. Looked up from germline, CDR1 is SGHRS and CDR2 is YFSETQ. The V end lost 6 bases, the J end lost 6 bases, and 25 bases lay between the germline ends. CDR3 region: CASTLWGDSSRSEQYF. The CDR3 nucleotides read TGCGCCAGCACCCTTTGGGGGGACAGTTCTCGGAGCGAGCAGTACTTC.

The rearrangement joins TRBV15 to TRBJ2-5, with 8 bases that match TRBD2. CDR1 is LNHNV and CDR2 is YYDKDF in the germline V gene (reference sequence). J was trimmed by 5 bases and V by 5 bases; bases with no gene match: 4. The CDR3 runs to 13 residues. CDR3 amino acids: CATSGIAGETQYF. As DNA, the CDR3 is TGTGCCACCAGCGGTATAGCGGGGGAGACCCAGTACTTC.

This clonotype has just one count. This chain connects TRBV29-1 to TRBJ1-2, with D perhaps TRBD1 (6 bases). CDR3 length: 14 residues. V was pared by 6 bases and J by 2 bases, with 16 bases between. The germline V gene has CDR1 SQVTM and CDR2 ANQGSEA. CDR3 DNA sequence: TGCAGCGTGGGCTTCGGGGGGCCGAACTATGGCTACACCTTC. As protein: CSVGFGGPNYGYTF.

The V and J genes are TRBV5-1 and TRBJ2-1; 9 bases are a match to TRBD1. The V gene end was trimmed by 3 bases and the J gene end by 5 bases; junction bases not matched to a gene: 9. Germline assignment: CDR1 SGHRS and CDR2 YFSETQ. This CDR3 region has 16 residues. The CDR3 is CASSWDWGQGDNEQFF. In DNA form, the CDR3 reads TGCGCCAGCAGCTGGGACTGGGGACAGGGTGACAATGAGCAGTTCTTC. Using reference TRBV5-1 and TRBJ2-1 for the parts outside the CDR3, the full variable domain is KAGVTQTPRYLIKTRGQQVTLSCSPISGHRSVSWYQQTPGQGLQFLFEYFSETQRNKGNFPGRFSGRQFSNSRSEMNVSTLELGDSALYLCASSWDWGQGDNEQFFGPGTRLTVL.

The chain uses TRBV2 and TRBJ1-5; D call uncertain. In germline, CDR1 is SNHLY, CDR2 FYNNEI. The length of the CDR3 is 16 residues. Between the trimmed V and J ends, which lost 2 bases and 3 bases, there was a span of 14 bases. CDR3 loop: CASSETLRDPNQPQHF. DNA for the CDR3: TGTGCCAGCAGTGAAACCCTGAGAGACCCCAATCAGCCCCAGCATTTT.

This chain connects TRBV19 to TRBJ1-5; 12 bases agree with TRBD1. The trim removed 11 bases at V and 2 bases at J, leaving 10 bases unmatched. The length of the CDR3 is 16 residues. Germline loops: CDR1 LNHDA, CDR2 SQIVND (reference sequence). The CDR3 sequence is CAGKGQGASGNQPQHF. CDR3 sequence (DNA): TGTGCCGGTAAGGGACAGGGGGCGTCTGGCAATCAGCCCCAGCATTTT.

This clonotype was recorded a few times. The chain is built from TRBV9 and TRBJ2-7; D is uncertain. Trimming pared 5 bases from V and 6 bases from J, leaving 21 bases between. Germline V gene sequence: CDR1 SGDLS, CDR2 YYNGEE. This CDR3 is built from 15 residues. The CDR3 DNA is TGTGCCAGCAGTCCAATAGACCGTTCAGGTAGCGAGCAGTACTTC. This encodes CASSPIDRSGSEQYF.

This clonotype was seen only a few times. This rearrangement joins TRBV7-9 to TRBJ1-1, with 8 bases aligning to TRBD1. The CDR3 has 15 residues. Per the germline V gene, CDR1 is SEHNR and CDR2 is FQNEAQ (reference sequence). With V trimmed by 2 bases and J by 5 bases, 7 bases remained unmatched. The CDR3 loop is CASSLTGTGGTEAFF. The DNA for the CDR3 is TGTGCCAGCAGCTTAACCGGGACAGGAGGAACTGAAGCTTTCTTT.

The chain recombines TRBV7-2 with TRBJ2-5, with 9 bases lining up with TRBD1. Germline values: CDR1 SGHTA, CDR2 FQGNSA. The CDR3 extends over 14 amino acids. V lost 4 bases and J lost 5; bases outside the gene matches: 5. In DNA form, the CDR3 reads TGTGCCAGCAGCTCGGACAGGGGCTGGGAGACCCAGTACTTC. It is translated as CASSSDRGWETQYF.

The V call is TRBV29-1, the J call TRBJ1-2; the D gene is possibly TRBD1 (6 bases). The ends were cut back, 2 bases at V and 6 bases at J, with 16 bases in the middle. The CDR3 sequence is 14 residues long. The germline V gene encodes CDR1 SQVTM and CDR2 ANQGSEA. CDR3 sequence (DNA): TGCAGCGTTGAAAGAGGGGGGGGAAAAAATGGCTACACCTTC. Protein product: CSVERGGGKNGYTF. Looking up the rest from reference TRBV29-1 and TRBJ1-2 gives the full variable domain: SAVISQKPSRDICQRGTSLTIQCQVDSQVTMMFWYRQQPGQSLTLIATANQGSEATYESGFVIDKFPISRPNLTFSTLTVSNMSPEDSSIYLCSVERGGGKNGYTFGSGTRLTVV.